The TCR beta chain described here comes from a study of blood T cell repertoires in COVID-19. The wider study: Samples came from the United States, Italy and Spain, spanning acute and convalescent COVID-19. PBMCs, B-cell-depleted T cells, or T cells provided the cDNA or gDNA that made up the material.

Methods used by the authors: Nucleated cell counts were estimated from reference gene primer amplification. Assay: immunoSEQ multiplex PCR; the TCRdb copy retains only in-frame clones and omits some. V, J and clone size reflect that table, while D and trimming were determined from the DNA. Of approximately 90,000 clones listed, around 79% were seen once; the top ten hold approximately 24%. Sequencing input: peripheral blood. The clonotype originates from a human donor in a cohort sampled during active COVID-19.

The CDR3 region is CASSFSLAGNNEQFF. The CDR3 coding sequence is TGTGCCAGCAGCTTCAGCCTAGCGGGAAATAATGAGCAGTTCTTC. V gene TRBV11-3 combines with J gene TRBJ2-1; the match to TRBD2 covers 9 bases. Trimming removed 3 bases from V and 7 bases from J; junction bases left unmatched: 7. Germline V gene data show CDR1 as SGHNT and CDR2 as YENEEA. The CDR3 is 15 amino acids.